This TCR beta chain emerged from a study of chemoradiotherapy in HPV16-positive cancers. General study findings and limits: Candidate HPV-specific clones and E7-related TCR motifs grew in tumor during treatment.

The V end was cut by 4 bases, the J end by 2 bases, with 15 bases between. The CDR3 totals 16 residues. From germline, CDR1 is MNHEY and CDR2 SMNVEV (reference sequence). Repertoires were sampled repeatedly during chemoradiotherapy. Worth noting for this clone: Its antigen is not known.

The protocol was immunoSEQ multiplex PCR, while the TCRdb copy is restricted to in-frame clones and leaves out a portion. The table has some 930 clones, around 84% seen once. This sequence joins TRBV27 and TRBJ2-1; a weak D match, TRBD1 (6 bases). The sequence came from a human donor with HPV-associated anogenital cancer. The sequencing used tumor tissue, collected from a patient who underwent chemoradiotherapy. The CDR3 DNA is TGTGCCAGCAGTTCCCTTGGGGGCGGCCCCTACAATGAGCAGTTCTTC. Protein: CASSSLGGGPYNEQFF.